This T cell receptor beta chain was identified in a study of CD8 T cells in ankylosing spondylitis. Regarding the study as a whole: The authors reported significant enrichment of disease-linked clones in matched ankylosing spondylitis synovial fluid. Disease-linked clones bore a CD8+ phenotype, appearing relatively rarely in peripheral blood. What appeared characteristic of ankylosing spondylitis blood was a TCR beta motif of eight or nine highly homologous variants.

This clonotype showed up many times. Antigen specificity is unknown. The CDR3 consists of 13 residues. The V gene end was trimmed by 7 bases and the J gene end by 3 bases; junction bases not matched to a gene: 5. CDR1 is MNHNY, CDR2 SVGAGI, per germline (reference sequence). Generation of TCR beta libraries employed quantitative 5'-RACE incorporating molecular barcodes. TCRdb independently ran MiXCR on the 5' RACE reads; one entry per CDR3 protein. The top ten hold around 3.2% of the sample, which has 290,000 or so distinct CDR3 sequences, around 20% seen once. The chain links TRBV6-6 to TRBJ2-5; 7 nucleotides align to TRBD1. The TCR sequence derives from a female donor with ankylosing spondylitis or in good health (not recorded which). The sample taken for sequencing was blood, either unsorted or a sorted T cell fraction (not recorded which). The CDR3 sequence is CASNPTGKETQYF. CDR3 coding DNA: TGTGCCAGCAATCCGACAGGGAAAGAGACCCAGTACTTC.